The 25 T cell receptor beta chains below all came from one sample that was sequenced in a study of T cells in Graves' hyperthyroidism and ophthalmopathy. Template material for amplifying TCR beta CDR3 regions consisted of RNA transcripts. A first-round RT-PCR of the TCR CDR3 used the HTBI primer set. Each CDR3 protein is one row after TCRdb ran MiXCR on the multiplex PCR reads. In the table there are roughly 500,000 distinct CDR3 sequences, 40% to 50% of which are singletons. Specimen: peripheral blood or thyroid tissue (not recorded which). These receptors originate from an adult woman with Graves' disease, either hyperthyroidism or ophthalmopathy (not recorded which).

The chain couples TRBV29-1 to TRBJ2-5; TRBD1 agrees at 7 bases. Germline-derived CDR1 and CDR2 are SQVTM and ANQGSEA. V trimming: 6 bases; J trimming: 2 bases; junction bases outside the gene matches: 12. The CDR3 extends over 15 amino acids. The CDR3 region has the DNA TGCAGCGTCATAGGGGGCAGCGAGGGACAAGAGACCCAGTACTTC. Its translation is CSVIGGSEGQETQYF. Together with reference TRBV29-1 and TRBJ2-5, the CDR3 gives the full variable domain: SAVISQKPSRDICQRGTSLTIQCQVDSQVTMMFWYRQQPGQSLTLIATANQGSEATYESGFVIDKFPISRPNLTFSTLTVSNMSPEDSSIYLCSVIGGSEGQETQYFGPGTRLLVL.

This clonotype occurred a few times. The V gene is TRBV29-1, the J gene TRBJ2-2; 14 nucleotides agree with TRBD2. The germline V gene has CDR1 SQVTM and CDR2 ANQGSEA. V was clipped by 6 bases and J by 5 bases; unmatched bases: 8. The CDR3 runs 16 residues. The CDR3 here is CSVGGLAGVWTGELFF. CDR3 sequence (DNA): TGCAGCGTGGGGGGACTAGCGGGAGTTTGGACCGGGGAGCTGTTTTTT.

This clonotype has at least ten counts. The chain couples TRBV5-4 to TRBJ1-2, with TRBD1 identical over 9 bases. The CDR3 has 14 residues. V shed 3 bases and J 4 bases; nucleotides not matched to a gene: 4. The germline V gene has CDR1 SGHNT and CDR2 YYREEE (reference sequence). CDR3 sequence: CASSSSGQGYGYTF. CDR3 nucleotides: TGTGCCAGCAGCTCATCGGGACAGGGCTATGGCTACACCTTC.

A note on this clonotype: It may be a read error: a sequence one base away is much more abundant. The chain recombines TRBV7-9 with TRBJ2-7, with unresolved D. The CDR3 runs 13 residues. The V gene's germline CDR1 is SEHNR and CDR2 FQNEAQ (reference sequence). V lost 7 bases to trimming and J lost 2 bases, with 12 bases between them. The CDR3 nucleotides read TGTGCCAGCATCTTGTTAAAGGCCTACGAGCAGTACTTC. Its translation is CASILLKAYEQYF.

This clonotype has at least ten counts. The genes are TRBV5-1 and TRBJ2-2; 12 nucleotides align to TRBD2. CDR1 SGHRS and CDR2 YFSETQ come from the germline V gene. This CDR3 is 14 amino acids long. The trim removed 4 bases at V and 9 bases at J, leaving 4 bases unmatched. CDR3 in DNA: TGCGCCAGCAGCCCTAGCGGGAGGGCCAGGGAGCTGTTTTTT. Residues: CASSPSGRARELFF.

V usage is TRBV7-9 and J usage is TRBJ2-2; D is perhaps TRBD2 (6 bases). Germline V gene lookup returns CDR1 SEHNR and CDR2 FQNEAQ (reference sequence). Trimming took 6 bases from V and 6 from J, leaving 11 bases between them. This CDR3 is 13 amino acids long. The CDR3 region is CASSSGTPGELFF. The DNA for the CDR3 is TGTGCCAGCAGTTCAGGGACTCCCGGGGAGCTGTTTTTT.

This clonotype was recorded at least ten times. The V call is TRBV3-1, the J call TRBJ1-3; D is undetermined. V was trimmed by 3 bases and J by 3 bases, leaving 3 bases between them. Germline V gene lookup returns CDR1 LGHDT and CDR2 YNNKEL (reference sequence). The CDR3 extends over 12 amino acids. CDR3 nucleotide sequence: TGTGCCAGCAGCCATGGTGGAAACACCATATATTTT. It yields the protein CASSHGGNTIYF.

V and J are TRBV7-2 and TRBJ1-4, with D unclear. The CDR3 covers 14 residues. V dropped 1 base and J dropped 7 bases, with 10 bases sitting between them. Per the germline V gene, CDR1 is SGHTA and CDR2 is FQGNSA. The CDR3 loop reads CASSLGSGSEKLFF. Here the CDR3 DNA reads TGTGCCAGCAGCTTAGGTAGCGGGTCTGAAAAACTGTTTTTT.

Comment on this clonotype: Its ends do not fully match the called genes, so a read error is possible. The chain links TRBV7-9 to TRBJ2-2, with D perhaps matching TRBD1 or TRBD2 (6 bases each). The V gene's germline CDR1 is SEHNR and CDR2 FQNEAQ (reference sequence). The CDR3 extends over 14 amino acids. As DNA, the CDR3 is TGCGCCAGCAGCTTCAGGGGACTCACCGGGGAGCTGTTTTTT. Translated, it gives CASSFRGLTGELFF. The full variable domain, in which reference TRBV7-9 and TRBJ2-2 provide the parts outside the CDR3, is DTGVSQNPRHKITKRGQNVTFRCDPISEHNRLYWYRQTLGQGPEFLTYFQNEAQLEKSRLLSDRFSAERPKGSFSTLEIQRTEQGDSAMYLCASSFRGLTGELFFGEGSRLTVL.

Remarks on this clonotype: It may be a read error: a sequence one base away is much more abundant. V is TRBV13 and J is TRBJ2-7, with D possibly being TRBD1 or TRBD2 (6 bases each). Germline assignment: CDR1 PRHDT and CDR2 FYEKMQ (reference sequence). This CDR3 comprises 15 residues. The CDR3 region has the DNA TGTGCCAGCAGCTTAGTCGGGGGCCCCTCCTGCGAGCAGTACTTC. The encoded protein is CASSLVGGPSCEQYF.

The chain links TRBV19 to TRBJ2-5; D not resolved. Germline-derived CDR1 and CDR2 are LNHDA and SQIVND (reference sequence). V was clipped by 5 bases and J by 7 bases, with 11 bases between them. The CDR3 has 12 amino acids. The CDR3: CASSPFTGTQYF. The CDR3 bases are TGTGCCAGTAGTCCCTTCACCGGGACCCAGTACTTC.

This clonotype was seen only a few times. In nucleotides, the CDR3 is TGTGCCTGGACCCAGGAGGAGGATCTTGGCTACACCTTC. It codes for CAWTQEEDLGYTF. The V call is TRBV30, the J call TRBJ1-2; no reliable D call. In germline, CDR1 is GTSNPN, CDR2 SVGIG (reference sequence). Trimming took off 4 bases at V and 7 bases at J, with 16 bases between the two ends. This CDR3 contains 13 residues.

Written as DNA, the CDR3 is TGTGCCATCAGTGAGCAATACACCGGGGAGCTGTTTTTT. As protein: CAISEQYTGELFF. The J gene is TRBJ2-2, the V gene TRBV10-3; D unclear. Germline CDR1 is ENHRY and CDR2 is SYGVKD. With 2 bases removed from V and 3 bases from J, the gap between germline ends came to 4 bases. The CDR3 is 13 residues long.

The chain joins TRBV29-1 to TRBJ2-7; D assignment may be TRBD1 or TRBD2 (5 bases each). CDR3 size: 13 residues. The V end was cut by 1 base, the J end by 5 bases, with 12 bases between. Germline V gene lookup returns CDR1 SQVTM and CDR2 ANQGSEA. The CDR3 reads CSVEGREPNEQYF. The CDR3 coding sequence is TGCAGCGTTGAAGGCAGGGAGCCAAACGAGCAGTACTTC.

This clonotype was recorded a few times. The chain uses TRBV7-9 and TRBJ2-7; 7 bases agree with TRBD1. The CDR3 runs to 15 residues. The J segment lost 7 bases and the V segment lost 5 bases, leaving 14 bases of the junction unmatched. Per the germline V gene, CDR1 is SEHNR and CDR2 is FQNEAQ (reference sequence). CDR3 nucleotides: TGTGCCAGCAGCGAGCTAGGGACAGCCCCTCGTGAGCAGTACTTC. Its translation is CASSELGTAPREQYF.

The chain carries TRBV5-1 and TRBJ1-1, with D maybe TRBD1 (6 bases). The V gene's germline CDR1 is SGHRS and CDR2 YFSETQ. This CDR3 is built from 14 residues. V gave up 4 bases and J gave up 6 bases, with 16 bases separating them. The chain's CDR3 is CASSRGGGGAEAFF. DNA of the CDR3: TGCGCCAGCAGCCGGGGGGGGGGGGGCGCTGAAGCTTTCTTT.

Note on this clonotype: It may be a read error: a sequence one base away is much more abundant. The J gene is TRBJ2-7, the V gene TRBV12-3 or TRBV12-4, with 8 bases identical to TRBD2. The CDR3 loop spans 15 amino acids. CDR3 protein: CSSSLSRLAFYEQYF. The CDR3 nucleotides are TGTTCCAGCAGTTTATCGAGACTAGCGTTCTACGAGCAGTACTTC.

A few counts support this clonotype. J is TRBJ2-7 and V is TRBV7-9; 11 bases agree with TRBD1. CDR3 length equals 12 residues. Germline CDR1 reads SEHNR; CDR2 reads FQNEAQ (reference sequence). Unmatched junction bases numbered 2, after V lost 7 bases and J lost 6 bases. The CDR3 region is CASTGTGGEQYF. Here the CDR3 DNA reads TGTGCCAGCACCGGGACAGGGGGCGAGCAGTACTTC.

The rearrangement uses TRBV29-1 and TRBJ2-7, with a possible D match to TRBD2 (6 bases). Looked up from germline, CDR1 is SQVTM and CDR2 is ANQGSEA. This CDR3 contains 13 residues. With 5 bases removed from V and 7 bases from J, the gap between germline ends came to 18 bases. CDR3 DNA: TGCAGCGTTAGGCCGGCGGGGTTGGGGGAGCAGTACTTC. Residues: CSVRPAGLGEQYF.

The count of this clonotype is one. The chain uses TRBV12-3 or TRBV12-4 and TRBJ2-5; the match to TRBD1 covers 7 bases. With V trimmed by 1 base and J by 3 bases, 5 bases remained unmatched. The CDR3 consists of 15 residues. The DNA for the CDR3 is TGTGCCAGCAGTTTAGTAACAGGGGTAAAAGAGACCCAGTACTTC. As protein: CASSLVTGVKETQYF.

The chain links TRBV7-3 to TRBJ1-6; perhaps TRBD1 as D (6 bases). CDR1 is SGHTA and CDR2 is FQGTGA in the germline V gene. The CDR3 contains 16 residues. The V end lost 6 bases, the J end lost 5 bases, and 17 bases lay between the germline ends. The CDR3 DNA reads TGTGCCAGCAGGTCACAAGACAGGCTCCATAATTCACCCCTCCACTTT. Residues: CASRSQDRLHNSPLHF.

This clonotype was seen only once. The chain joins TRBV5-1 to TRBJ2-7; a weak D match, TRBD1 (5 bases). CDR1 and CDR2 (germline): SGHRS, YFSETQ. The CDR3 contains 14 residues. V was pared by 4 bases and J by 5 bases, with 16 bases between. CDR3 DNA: TGCGCCAGCAGCGAAGACAGCAGTCTAAACGAGCAGTACTTC. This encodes CASSEDSSLNEQYF.

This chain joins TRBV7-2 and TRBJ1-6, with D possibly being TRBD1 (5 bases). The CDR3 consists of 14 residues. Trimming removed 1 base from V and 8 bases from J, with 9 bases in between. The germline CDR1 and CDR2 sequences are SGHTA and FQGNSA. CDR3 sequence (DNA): TGTGCCAGCAGCTTAGTCCCAGGGTATTCACCCCTCCACTTT. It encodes CASSLVPGYSPLHF.

CDR3: CATSEQGQMGLYGYTF. DNA of the CDR3: TGTGCCACCTCCGAACAAGGCCAGATGGGACTCTATGGCTACACCTTC. The chain uses TRBV10-3 and TRBJ1-2, with D tentatively TRBD1 (5 bases). The CDR3 length is 16 residues. V was cut by 10 bases and J by 4 bases, with 25 bases left in between. Germline CDR1 is ENHRY and CDR2 is SYGVKD.

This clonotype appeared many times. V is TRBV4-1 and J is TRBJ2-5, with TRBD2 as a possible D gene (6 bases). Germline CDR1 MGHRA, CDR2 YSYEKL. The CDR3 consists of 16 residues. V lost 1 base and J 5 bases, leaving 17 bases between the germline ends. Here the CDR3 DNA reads TGCGCCAGCAGCCAAGGTGGCGGGGACTTCGGGGAGACCCAGTACTTC. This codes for CASSQGGGDFGETQYF.